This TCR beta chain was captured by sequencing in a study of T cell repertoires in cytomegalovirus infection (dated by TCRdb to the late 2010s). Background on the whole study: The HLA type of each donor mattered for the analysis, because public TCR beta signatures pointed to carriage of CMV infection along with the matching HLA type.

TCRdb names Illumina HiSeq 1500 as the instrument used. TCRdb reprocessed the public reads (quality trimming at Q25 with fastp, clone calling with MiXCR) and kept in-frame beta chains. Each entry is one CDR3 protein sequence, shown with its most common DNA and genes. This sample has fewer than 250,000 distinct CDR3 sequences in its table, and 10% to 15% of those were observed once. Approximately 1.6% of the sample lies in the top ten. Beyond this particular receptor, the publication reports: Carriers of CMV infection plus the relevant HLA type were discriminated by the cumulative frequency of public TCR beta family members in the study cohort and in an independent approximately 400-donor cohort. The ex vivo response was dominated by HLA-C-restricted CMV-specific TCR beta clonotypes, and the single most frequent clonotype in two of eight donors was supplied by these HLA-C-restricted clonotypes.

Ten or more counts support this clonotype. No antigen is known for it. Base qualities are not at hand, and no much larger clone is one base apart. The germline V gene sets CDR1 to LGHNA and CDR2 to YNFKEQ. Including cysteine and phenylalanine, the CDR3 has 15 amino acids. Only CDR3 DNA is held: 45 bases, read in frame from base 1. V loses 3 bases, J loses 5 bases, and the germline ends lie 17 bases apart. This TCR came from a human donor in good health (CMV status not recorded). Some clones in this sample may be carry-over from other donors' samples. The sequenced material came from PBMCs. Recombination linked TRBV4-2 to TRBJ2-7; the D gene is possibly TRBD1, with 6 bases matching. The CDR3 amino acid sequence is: CASSHSLGAQDEQYF. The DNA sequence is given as TGTGCCAGCAGCCACTCTTTGGGGGCGCAGGACGAGCAGTACTTC.